This T cell receptor beta chain emerged from a study of spatial heterogeneity in lung cancer. The germline gives CDR1 SGHRS, CDR2 YFSETQ. The ends were cut back, 4 bases at V and 0 bases at J, with 14 bases in the middle. The CDR3 loop spans 15 amino acids. This clonotype was picked up a small number of times. Its specificity is unknown. Notes on the study in general: Counts that tracked tumor mutation counts were those of expanded intratumoral alpha and beta TCRs.

TCRdb used MiXCR to reprocess the 5' RACE reads, holding one entry per CDR3 protein. The data hold 4,800 or so distinct CDR3 sequences, with 6.5% to 8.5% observed a single time. The time point: sample taken at primary tumor resection. This receptor was obtained from a female donor with early-stage non-small cell lung cancer. The V and J genes are TRBV5-1 and TRBJ2-7; either TRBD1 or TRBD2 may fit D (6 bases each). Sequences were derived from lung tumor tissue, sampled at surgery. The CDR3 bases are TGCGCCAGCAGCACACTGGGGGGCAGCTCCTACGAGCAGTACTTC. Residues: CASSTLGGSSYEQYF.